The clone carrying this T cell receptor (beta chain) appeared many times. What it recognizes is unknown. The data were obtained in a study of T cells after yellow fever vaccination. The study, taken as a whole, reports: Most clones from primary vaccination resurfaced after the booster (96% CD4, 88% CD8). Though it reached lower strength, the secondary response hit its peak faster, day 5 versus 15. Researchers cautioned that FACS-sorted repertoires could harbor abundant clonotypes contaminating from the bulk population.

The CDR3 is 18 amino acids. The V gene lost 4 bases and the J gene lost 3 bases, with 25 bases spanning the gap. Germline V gives CDR1 SGHAT, CDR2 FQNNGV. Template switching with 5'RACE generated the TCR cDNA and added a universal primer site and UMIs. TCRdb ran MiXCR on the 5' RACE reads and lists one entry per CDR3 protein. The sample has 200,000 to 300,000 distinct CDR3 sequences; approximately 12% are singletons. The material sequenced was CD4+ T cells sorted from PBMCs, taken 45 days after the yellow fever booster vaccination. The chain combines TRBV11-2 with TRBJ2-7, with D tentatively TRBD2 (7 bases). The sequence derives from a man aged 30 to 45 who received the YFV17D yellow fever vaccine. The DNA for the CDR3 is TGTGCCAGCAGCTACAAACTGAGGGGGGGTAGGGCTAACTACGAGCAGTACTTC. Amino acid sequence: CASSYKLRGGRANYEQYF.